The T cell receptor (beta chain) described here comes from a study of blood T cell repertoires in COVID-19. Germline V gene lookup returns CDR1 GTSNPN and CDR2 SVGIG (reference sequence). This CDR3 has 13 amino acids. The J segment lost 4 bases and the V segment lost 1 base, leaving 2 bases of the junction unmatched. A few counts support this clone. Profiling relied on immunoSEQ multiplex PCR, and the TCRdb table lists in-frame clones only, not all of them. The sample contains 100,000 to 150,000 clones, about 86% of which appear only once. This clonotype originated in a man aged 40-49 years with acute COVID-19. Sequencing was carried out using PBMCs or T cells enriched from blood (not recorded which). This sequence joins TRBV30 and TRBJ2-5, with 8 bases aligning to TRBD1. CDR3 in amino acids: CAWSGQGAETQYF. The DNA for the CDR3 is TGTGCCTGGAGTGGCCAGGGGGCAGAGACCCAGTACTTC.